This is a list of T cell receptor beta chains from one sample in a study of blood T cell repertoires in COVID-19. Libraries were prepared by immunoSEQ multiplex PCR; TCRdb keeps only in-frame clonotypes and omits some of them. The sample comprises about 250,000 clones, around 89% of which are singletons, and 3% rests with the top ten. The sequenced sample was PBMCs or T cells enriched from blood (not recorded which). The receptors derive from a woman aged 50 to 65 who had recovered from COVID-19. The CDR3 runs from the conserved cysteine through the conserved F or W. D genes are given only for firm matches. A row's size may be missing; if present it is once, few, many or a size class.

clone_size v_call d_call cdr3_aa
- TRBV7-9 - CASSLGRGPYNEQFF
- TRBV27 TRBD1 CASSPGQGWSAGELFF
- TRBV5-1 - CASSLSLGTGDEKLFF
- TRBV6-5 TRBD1 CASSPTGGQGNTIYF
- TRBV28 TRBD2 CASSSQSTSGSYNEQFF
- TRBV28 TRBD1 CASSSLPTGVNGYTF
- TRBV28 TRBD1 CASSLGQGGSPLHF
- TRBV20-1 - CSASLGQENTEAFF
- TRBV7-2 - CASSQEYSYNEQFF
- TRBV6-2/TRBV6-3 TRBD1 CASSNGQGTYEQYF
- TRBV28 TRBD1 CASGQGRSNAKNIQYF
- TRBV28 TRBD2 CASSLSRAPSGRETQYF
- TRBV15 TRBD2 CATSRVGGGGAEQYF
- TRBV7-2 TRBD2 CASSPSLAGGYEQFF
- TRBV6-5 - CASSYPSTYEQYF
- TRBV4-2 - CASSQVGESKNIQYF
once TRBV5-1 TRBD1 CASSLSQGADYEQYF
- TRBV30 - CAWSVSRREPETQYF
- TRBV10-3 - CAISETDNSNQPQHF
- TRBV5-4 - CASSPQGYEQYF
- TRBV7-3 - CASSLQTGELFF
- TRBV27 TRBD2 CASSPPRGLAGAYNEQFF
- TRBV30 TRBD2 CALEGLAITVTGELFF
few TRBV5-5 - CASSRTTGAEQYF
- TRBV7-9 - CASSFDSSTDTQYF
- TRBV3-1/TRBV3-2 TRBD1 CASSQTSVTGNGYTF
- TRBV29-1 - CSVVIRGQRETQYF
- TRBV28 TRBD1 CASSEQGAGGYTF
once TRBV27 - CASSLVQGDQYF
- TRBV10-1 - CASSDSTTNEKLFF
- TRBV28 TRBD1 CASSSGQPPLHF
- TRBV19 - CASSRNPGREKLFF
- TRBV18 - CASSPFLGRVGNTIYF
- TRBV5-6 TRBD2 CASSLQRERETQYF
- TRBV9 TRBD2 CASSPRLAGGVASGANVLTF
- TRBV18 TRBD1 CASSPRQGGMNTEAFF
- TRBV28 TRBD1 CASRSGGLEKLFF
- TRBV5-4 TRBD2 CASSPAGAGAYNEQFF
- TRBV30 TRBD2 CAWSVGSSGPPDTQYF
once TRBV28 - CASSRDNNQPQHF
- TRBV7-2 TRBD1 CASRGQSNTEAFF
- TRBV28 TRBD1 CASSLQWDRVRNEQFF
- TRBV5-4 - CASSLGGSYGYTF
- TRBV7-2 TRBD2 CASSFLSGRAGEQFF
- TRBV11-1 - CASSFKRYEQYF
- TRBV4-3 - CASSQEGGRSSPLHF
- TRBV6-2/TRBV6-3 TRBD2 CASSYATSGRTEQFF
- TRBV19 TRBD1 CASSIRQGVGEQYF
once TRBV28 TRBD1 CASREQGRAPLGYF
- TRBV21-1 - CASSQKGAGEVWGQFF